The rows below give T cell receptor beta chains drawn from one sample of a study of T cell repertoires in cytomegalovirus infection. Antigens of these TCRs are unknown. TCRdb itself ran the reads through MiXCR, one entry per CDR3 protein. The sample shows 40,000 to 50,000 distinct CDR3 sequences, around 20% of them seen only once. The sequenced material came from PBMCs, sequenced either directly or after in vitro stimulation (not recorded which). The receptors come from a human donor in good health (CMV status not recorded). Some clones in this sample may be carry-over from other donors' samples. Each CDR3 is given with its conserved first and last residue. D genes are given only for firm matches. Only some rows state a clone size, as once, few, many or a class for expanded clones.

>.|13|many|TRBJ2-7|TRBV2
TGTGCCAGCAGGTTCGGGACTCTCTACGAGCAGTACTTC
CASRFGTLYEQYF
>.|14|.|TRBJ1-1|TRBV30
TGTGCCTGGAGGGTCGGGGGGGTGAACACTGAAGCTTTCTTT
CAWRVGGVNTEAFF
>TRBD2|17|many|TRBJ2-3|TRBV12-3/TRBV12-4
TGTGCCAGCAGTTTTGGACTAGCGGGGGCCATCACAGATACGCAGTATTTT
CASSFGLAGAITDTQYF
>.|14|many|TRBJ2-1|TRBV5-1
TGCGCCAGCAGCTTACGGGGTCCCGACAATGAGCAGTTCTTC
CASSLRGPDNEQFF
>.|15|.|TRBJ2-3|TRBV2
TGTGCCAGCAGTGACGAGCGTCGGGGGACAGATACGCAGTATTTT
CASSDERRGTDTQYF
>.|14|many|TRBJ2-2|TRBV10-3
TGTGCCATCAAGGACCCTGGGGGGACCGGGGAGCTGTTTTTT
CAIKDPGGTGELFF
>.|14|.|TRBJ2-1|TRBV19
TGTGCCAGTAGTTCGGGTCGGGGGGCCAGAGAGCAGTTCTTC
CASSSGRGAREQFF
>.|14|many|TRBJ2-7|TRBV7-2
TGTGCCAGCAGCTTACAGGGACCAGGCTACGAGCAGTACTTC
CASSLQGPGYEQYF
>.|13|few|TRBJ1-3|TRBV30
TGTGCCACCGAGGCCAACTCTGGAAACACCATATATTTT
CATEANSGNTIYF
>TRBD2|15|many|TRBJ2-3|TRBV7-2
TGTGCCAGCAGCTTAGGGGCGGGAGGGGCGGATACGCAGTATTTT
CASSLGAGGADTQYF
>.|14|.|TRBJ2-3|TRBV5-1
TGCGCCAGCACGTCCTGGACCTCAGGGGATACGCAGTATTTT
CASTSWTSGDTQYF
>.|15|many|TRBJ2-7|TRBV7-2
TGTGCCAGCAGCTTAGACCTCCACAGCTCCTACGAGCAGTACTTC
CASSLDLHSSYEQYF
>TRBD1|16|.|TRBJ2-2|TRBV24-1
TGTGCCACCAGTGATTCGGGACAGGGGGTAACCGGGGAGCTGTTTTTT
CATSDSGQGVTGELFF
>TRBD2|13|many|TRBJ2-3|TRBV20-1
TGCAGTGCTAGAGTAGCGGGATCAGATACGCAGTATTTT
CSARVAGSDTQYF
>.|15|many|TRBJ2-1|TRBV7-6
TGTGCCAGCAGCCCGAATTTCGGGACCCAAAATGAGCAGTTCTTC
CASSPNFGTQNEQFF
>.|11|.|TRBJ2-7|TRBV30
TGTGCCTGGAGCGGGGTTTACGAGCAGTACTTC
CAWSGVYEQYF
>.|14|few|TRBJ1-4|TRBV6-1
TGTGCCAGCAGTGAATGGGTAACTAATGAAAAACTGTTTTTT
CASSEWVTNEKLFF
>.|14|many|TRBJ1-1|TRBV27
TGTGCCACCCAGCGGGCAGGGCGGAACACTGAAGCTTTCTTT
CATQRAGRNTEAFF
>.|16|.|TRBJ1-3|TRBV2
TGTGCCAGCAGTGACAGGACATTAAGGGTTGGAAACACCATATATTTT
CASSDRTLRVGNTIYF
>.|15|.|TRBJ2-5|TRBV6-8
TGTGCCAGCAGTTACGCCCAGGGGATACAAGAGACCCAGTACTTC
CASSYAQGIQETQYF
>.|13|.|TRBJ2-2|TRBV6-5
TGTGCCAGCACAAGGTCGTGGACCGGGGAGCTGTTTTTT
CASTRSWTGELFF
>TRBD1|17|.|TRBJ1-2|TRBV15
TGTGCCACCAGCAGCATCAAACCGGGACAGGGGAACTATGGCTACACCTTC
CATSSIKPGQGNYGYTF
>.|12|many|TRBJ1-4|TRBV12-3/TRBV12-4
TGTGCCAGCAGTTTGAGTAATGAAAAACTGTTTTTT
CASSLSNEKLFF
>.|16|few|TRBJ1-2|TRBV18
TGTGCCAGCTCCCAAGTCCCGGGGGCACCTAACTATGGCTACACCTTC
CASSQVPGAPNYGYTF
>TRBD2|16|few|TRBJ2-1|TRBV4-1
TGCGCCAGCAGCCAAGACGGTCGGGGGGGCTCCAGTGAGCAGTTCTTC
CASSQDGRGGSSEQFF
>TRBD2|16|large|TRBJ2-5|TRBV7-8
TGTGCCAGCAGTAGAGTTTCGGGGGAGGGCCCTCCGACCCAGTACTTC
CASSRVSGEGPPTQYF
>.|12|few|TRBJ2-5|TRBV12-3/TRBV12-4
TGTGCCAGCAGTTTCGATCAAGAGACCCAGTACTTC
CASSFDQETQYF